A single TCR beta chain is shown here with its context. Its antigen is not identified. The CDR3 spans 15 residues. Per the germline V gene, CDR1 is MNHEY and CDR2 is SMNVEV (reference sequence). The germline V and J ends were trimmed by 4 bases and 2 bases, with 15 bases remaining between them. The data originate from a study of OX40 agonist ivuxolimab in advanced cancers. Study at large: Hepatocellular carcinoma, melanoma, renal cell or head and neck cancer occurred in dose-escalation patients. Study-wide points: Which antigen the expanded peripheral T cells recognized is unknown. Low normalized clonal expansion also occurred in some nonresponding patients.

Sequencing used immunoSEQ multiplex PCR; TCRdb keeps in-frame clones, though not all of them. Of 70,000 to 95,000 clones listed, 94% are singletons. The rearrangement joins TRBV27 to TRBJ2-7; D remains unclear. The receptor's source is an adult with an advanced solid tumor such as melanoma, head and neck, liver or kidney cancer. The material sequenced was CD4+ or CD8+ T cells sorted from blood, taken in a trial of the OX40 agonist ivuxolimab. The CDR3 region is CASSSHQAPPYEQYF. The CDR3 coding sequence is TGTGCCAGCAGTTCACACCAGGCCCCCCCCTACGAGCAGTACTTC.